The T cell receptor (beta chain) described here comes from a study of STAT5B mutations in CD4+ large granular lymphocyte leukemia. Study-wide results and caveats: Main leukemic clonotypes were patient-specific, but roughly 25% appeared at low frequency elsewhere. Compared with healthy controls (2/35), patient top clones favored TRBV06 (8/27).

As regards this clone: Its specificity is unknown.

CDR3 length: 15 residues. V lost 7 bases, J lost 6 bases, and 7 bases stayed unmatched. Germline CDR1 is MNHEY and CDR2 is SMNVEV (reference sequence). In the original processing: Clonotypes above 5% were considered putative leukemic clones, totaling a few dozen. Measured with immunoSEQ multiplex PCR; TCRdb has only the in-frame clones, and not every one. The D gene and trimming were derived from the DNA, and the V and J assignments and clone size from that table. The data show a few thousand clones, 77% seen once. Either unselected PBMC or bead-purified CD4+, CD4+CD8+, CD57+ or CD56+ cells were sequenced.

V and J are TRBV27 and TRBJ2-1; 12 positions match TRBD1. Sequenced: PBMCs. The TCR comes from a man in his 60s with CD4+ T-cell large granular lymphocyte leukemia. In DNA form, the CDR3 reads TGTGCCAGCAACGTGGGACAGGGGGCCGGCAATGAGCAGTTCTTC. It specifies CASNVGQGAGNEQFF.